What follows is one TCR beta chain and its context. As yet, its antigen is unknown. This specimen comes from a study of cytomegalovirus exposure and HLA in healthy donors. For the study at large: Assignment to the Caucasian-associated ancestry cluster applied to approximately 80% of the 350 to 500 genotyped donors. Study findings and constraints: Listed as cytomegalovirus-associated were around 160 TCR beta chains. A later analysis showed TCR association rates differing by HLA locus, peaking at DRB1 and lowest at HLA-C. A later analysis linked a missense variant in DCLRE1C to the trimming of TCR beta V and J genes.

The primer mix had 60 Vbeta and 13 Jbeta primers. Libraries were prepared by immunoSEQ multiplex PCR; TCRdb keeps only in-frame clonotypes and omits some of them. The table has nearly 110,000 clones, under 85% seen once. The CDR3 sequence is 15 residues long. V lost 8 bases and J 11 bases, leaving 26 bases between the germline ends. The germline gives CDR1 MNHNY, CDR2 SVGAGI (reference sequence). J is TRBJ2-3 and V is TRBV6-6; TRBD2 might be the D (7 bases). The clonotype was recovered from a male donor in good health and CMV-seronegative. Sequenced material: PBMCs. This CDR3 is CASEEGGSEDERQYF. The CDR3, as DNA: TGTGCCAGCGAGGAGGGGGGGAGTGAAGACGAAAGGCAGTATTTT.